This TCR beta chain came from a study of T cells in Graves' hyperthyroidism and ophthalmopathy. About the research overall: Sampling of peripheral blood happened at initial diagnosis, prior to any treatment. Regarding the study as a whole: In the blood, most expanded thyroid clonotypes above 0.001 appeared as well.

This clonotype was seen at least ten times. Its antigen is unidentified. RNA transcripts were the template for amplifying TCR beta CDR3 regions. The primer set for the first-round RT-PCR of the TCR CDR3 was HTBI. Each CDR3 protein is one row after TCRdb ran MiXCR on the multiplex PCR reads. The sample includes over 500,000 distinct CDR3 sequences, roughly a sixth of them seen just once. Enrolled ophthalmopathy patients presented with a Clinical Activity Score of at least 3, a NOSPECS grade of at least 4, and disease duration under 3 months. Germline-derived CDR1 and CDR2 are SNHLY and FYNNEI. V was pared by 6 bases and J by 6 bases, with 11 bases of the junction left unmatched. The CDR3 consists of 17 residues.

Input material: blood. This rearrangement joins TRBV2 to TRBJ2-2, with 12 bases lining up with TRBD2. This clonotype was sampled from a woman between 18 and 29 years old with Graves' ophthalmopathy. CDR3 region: CASRLAGGLHRAGELFF. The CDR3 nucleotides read TGTGCCAGCAGACTAGCGGGAGGTCTCCACAGGGCCGGGGAGCTGTTTTTT.